This TCR beta chain was documented in a study of blood T cell repertoires in COVID-19. At the level of the study: From the United States, Italy and Spain came samples of acute and convalescent COVID-19. T cells, B-cell-depleted T cells, or PBMCs supplied cDNA or gDNA.

From germline, CDR1 is SGHTS and CDR2 YDEGEE. The CDR3 extends over 16 amino acids. V lost 4 bases and J lost 2; bases outside the gene matches: 4. While infection was still active, Seattle patients were enrolled and then followed longitudinally. The table came from immunoSEQ multiplex PCR; TCRdb's copy has only in-frame clones and leaves some out. The data contain 160,000 or so clones, around 83% of them singletons. This receptor was taken from a woman between 45 and 60 years old with COVID-19, enrolled during active disease. The chain uses TRBV5-8 and TRBJ2-3; 13 positions match TRBD2. Source material: peripheral blood. The CDR3 sequence: CASSGGTSGNTDTQYF. The CDR3 DNA follows: TGTGCCAGCAGCGGAGGGACTAGCGGGAACACAGATACGCAGTATTTT.